A single sample is the source of the 29 T cell receptor beta chains below, sequenced in a study of shared clonotypes between healthy human individuals. The protocol was immunoSEQ multiplex PCR, while the TCRdb copy is restricted to in-frame clones and leaves out a portion. The sample lists 400,000 to 500,000 clones, 79% seen once, with approximately 12% in the top ten. The material sequenced was PBMCs. Every receptor here comes from a woman in her thirties or forties in good health. Some clones in this sample may be carry-over from other donors' samples.

A remark on this clone: The identical CDR3 is also encoded by other nucleotide sequences in the sample. The chain recombines TRBV9 with TRBJ2-1; TRBD2 matches at 10 bases. V lost 6 bases and J lost 3; bases outside the gene matches: 3. The length of the CDR3 is 14 residues. CDR1 and CDR2 from the germline V gene are SGDLS and YYNGEE. The CDR3, as DNA: TGTGCCAGCAACTTAGCGGGAGGCTACAATGAGCAGTTCTTC. Translation: CASNLAGGYNEQFF.

Here the CDR3 reads CASSPGGPYEQYF. CDR3 bases: TGCGCCAGCAGCCCCGGAGGGCCCTACGAGCAGTACTTC. The V and J genes are TRBV5-1 and TRBJ2-5, with D possibly being TRBD2 (6 bases). The end of the DNA fits TRBJ2-7 better, so the J call may be wrong. This CDR3 contains 13 residues. Germline V gives CDR1 SGHRS, CDR2 YFSETQ.

The V call is TRBV30, the J call TRBJ2-1; D possibly corresponds to TRBD2 (6 bases). Between the trimmed V and J ends, which lost 4 bases and 4 bases, there was a span of 11 bases. Germline V gene lookup returns CDR1 GTSNPN and CDR2 SVGIG (reference sequence). This CDR3 contains 13 residues. In nucleotides, the CDR3 is TGTGCCTGGACGACGGGACTTTACAATGAGCAGTTCTTC. Protein product: CAWTTGLYNEQFF.

The chain joins TRBV19 to TRBJ1-5, with D possibly being TRBD1 (6 bases). Between the trimmed V and J ends, which lost 5 bases and 7 bases, there was a span of 18 bases. Germline loops: CDR1 LNHDA, CDR2 SQIVND (reference sequence). This CDR3 has 15 amino acids. The DNA for the CDR3 is TGTGCCAGTAGTCCTCCTACAGGGAGGAGGCAGCCCCAGCATTTT. Amino acids: CASSPPTGRRQPQHF.

The V gene is TRBV28, the J gene TRBJ1-1; TRBD1 matches at 9 bases. The ends lost 10 bases at V and 5 bases at J; junction bases unmatched: 8. Germline values: CDR1 MDHEN, CDR2 SYDVKM. The CDR3 totals 13 residues. For the CDR3, the DNA is TGTGCCACCCTGGGACAGGGACGGACTGAAGCTTTCTTT. Translation: CATLGQGRTEAFF.

The V and J genes are TRBV29-1 and TRBJ2-3, with TRBD1 matching 10 bases. Germline V gene sequence: CDR1 SQVTM, CDR2 ANQGSEA. This CDR3 region has 14 residues. V shed 8 bases and J 1 base; nucleotides not matched to a gene: 6. This CDR3 reads CSTRTGGGTDTQYF. CDR3 bases: TGCAGCACCCGGACAGGGGGTGGCACAGATACGCAGTATTTT.

The chain uses TRBV7-2 and TRBJ2-7, with TRBD2 identical over 8 bases. Germline CDR1 and CDR2: SGHTA and FQGNSA. With V trimmed by 2 bases and J by 13 bases, 10 bases remained unmatched. The CDR3 has 13 amino acids. CDR3 in DNA: TGTGCCAGCAGCTTAAACCGAGCGGGAGTATTTTACTTC. It is translated as CASSLNRAGVFYF.

This clone showed up just once. J is TRBJ2-5 and V is TRBV19; 9 positions match TRBD1. The germline gives CDR1 LNHDA, CDR2 SQIVND (reference sequence). The CDR3 is 13 amino acids. Trimming took 6 bases from V and 5 from J; bases not matched to a gene: 4. DNA for the CDR3: TGTGCCAGTAGCCAACAGGGGGCGGAGACCCAGTACTTC. Translated: CASSQQGAETQYF.

The chain couples TRBV29-1 to TRBJ2-7; D gene unclear. With 1 base removed from V and 4 bases from J, the gap between germline ends came to 14 bases. Germline assignment: CDR1 SQVTM and CDR2 ANQGSEA. This CDR3 comprises 14 residues. The chain's CDR3 is CSVEVWVLEYEQYF. The CDR3 DNA sequence: TGCAGCGTTGAAGTTTGGGTCTTAGAGTACGAGCAGTACTTC.

Comment on this clone: A junction boundary mismatches the germline segment, possibly from a read error. CDR3 residues: CVSSKSGTANTGELFF. CDR3 nucleotide sequence: TGTGTCAGCAGTAAGTCAGGAACAGCGAACACCGGGGAGCTGTTTTTT. The chain couples TRBV27 to TRBJ2-2; no firm D call. Per germline, CDR1 MNHEY and CDR2 SMNVEV (reference sequence). The CDR3 runs to 16 residues.

The rearrangement links TRBV6-1 to TRBJ1-4, with no clear D. Trimming stripped 3 bases from V and 0 bases from J, with 8 bases between. Germline V CDR1 and CDR2: MNHNS, SASEGT. CDR3 length: 15 amino acids. CDR3 in DNA: TGTGCCAGCAGTGATTGGTCAGCAACTAATGAAAAACTGTTTTTT. Protein sequence: CASSDWSATNEKLFF.

The chain carries TRBV7-7 and TRBJ2-5, with TRBD1 matching over 8 bases. CDR3 length equals 16 residues. Germline CDR1 SSHAT, CDR2 FNYEAQ (reference sequence). The ends lost 5 bases at V and 1 base at J; junction bases unmatched: 9. The CDR3 coding sequence is TGTGCCAGCAGCCCCCGGACAGGGCGAGTCCAAGAGACCCAGTACTTC. Translated: CASSPRTGRVQETQYF.

The rearrangement uses TRBV7-2 and TRBJ1-1; D might be TRBD1 (5 bases). CDR3 length: 13 amino acids. Deletions cut 3 bases from V and 5 bases from J, with 10 bases between. Germline CDR1 and CDR2: SGHTA and FQGNSA. CDR3 bases: TGTGCCAGCAGCTTTCAGGGAACTACTGAAGCTTTCTTT. Protein product: CASSFQGTTEAFF.

The chain combines TRBV28 with TRBJ1-1; D call uncertain. V was shortened by 1 base and J by 1 base, with 4 bases between the two germline ends. Germline CDR1 reads MDHEN; CDR2 reads SYDVKM. There are 13 residues in the CDR3. The CDR3 bases are TGTGCCAGCAGTTTATTAAAGAACACTGAAGCTTTCTTT. Its protein product is CASSLLKNTEAFF.

In its sample, this clone was seen many times. V is TRBV18 and J is TRBJ1-2, with TRBD1 matching 7 bases. Germline V CDR1 and CDR2: KGHSH, LQKENI. V shed 6 bases, J shed 0 bases, and the junction held 1 base outside the gene matches. The CDR3 has 13 amino acids. The CDR3 spells CASSGTANYGYTF. CDR3 sequence (DNA): TGTGCCAGCTCGGGGACAGCTAACTATGGCTACACCTTC.

V and J are TRBV11-3 and TRBJ2-1, with D possibly being TRBD2 (7 bases). Per the germline V gene, CDR1 is SGHNT and CDR2 is YENEEA. The germline V and J ends were trimmed by 5 bases and 8 bases, with 16 bases remaining between them. The CDR3 runs 14 residues. The chain's CDR3 is CASSVGGGSDEQFF. CDR3 nucleotides: TGTGCCAGCAGCGTGGGGGGCGGGAGCGATGAGCAGTTCTTC.

The rearrangement uses TRBV30 and TRBJ1-6; TRBD1 aligns across 10 bases. The germline CDR1 and CDR2 sequences are GTSNPN and SVGIG (reference sequence). V was clipped by 0 bases and J by 11 bases; unmatched bases: 7. CDR3 size: 15 residues. The CDR3 protein is CAWSVQGTGVPPLHF. As DNA, the CDR3 is TGTGCCTGGAGTGTACAAGGGACAGGGGTTCCACCCCTCCACTTT.

This clone was seen repeatedly, ten times or more. Sequence at one end of the junction differs from germline and may be a read error. The chain employs TRBV18 and TRBJ1-1; D is unresolved. Germline V lookup: CDR1 KGHSH, CDR2 LQKENI. CDR3 size: 13 residues. The CDR3 DNA sequence: TGTGCCAGCTCACCAACGGCGAACGCTGAAGCTTTCTTT. This translates into CASSPTANAEAFF. Supplemented by reference TRBV18 and TRBJ1-1, the full variable domain reads NAGVMQNPRHLVRRRGQEARLRCSPMKGHSHVYWYRQLPEEGLKFMVYLQKENIIDESGMPKERFSAEFPKEGPSILRIQQVVRGDSAAYFCASSPTANAEAFFGQGTRLTVV.

This chain connects TRBV27 to TRBJ2-7, with TRBD1 matching over 10 bases. CDR3 length: 16 amino acids. After removal of 6 bases from V and 6 bases from J, the junction contained 14 bases not matched to a gene. Looked up from germline, CDR1 is MNHEY and CDR2 is SMNVEV (reference sequence). The CDR3: CASSPLPDRGKGEQYF. The CDR3 DNA sequence: TGTGCCAGCAGCCCTCTACCGGACAGGGGGAAGGGCGAGCAGTACTTC.

The chain combines TRBV6-4 with TRBJ1-1; D unresolved. CDR3 length equals 9 residues. The germline gives CDR1 MRHNA, CDR2 SNTAGT. Trimming removed 6 bases from V and 7 bases from J, with 3 bases in between. The CDR3 sequence is CASRGEAFF. The DNA for the CDR3 is TGTGCCAGCAGGGGTGAAGCTTTCTTT.

This clone occurred many times. The gene calls are TRBV13 and TRBJ1-2; a possible D gene is TRBD1 (5 bases). V was clipped by 5 bases and J by 1 base, with 11 bases between them. Germline V lookup: CDR1 PRHDT, CDR2 FYEKMQ (reference sequence). This CDR3 comprises 14 residues. The CDR3 nucleotides are TGTGCCAGCAGCCGACAGCCAGATAACTATGGCTACACCTTC. Translation: CASSRQPDNYGYTF.

The V and J genes are TRBV19 and TRBJ1-5; D unclear. Germline V CDR1 and CDR2: LNHDA, SQIVND (reference sequence). V shed 3 bases and J shed 1 base, with 13 bases lying between them. The CDR3 has 16 residues. In nucleotides, the CDR3 is TGTGCCAGTAGTATCTGGGTACCGCAAAGCAATCAGCCCCAGCATTTT. Translating it yields CASSIWVPQSNQPQHF.

The chain is built from TRBV7-3 and TRBJ1-1; TRBD1 aligns across 7 bases. CDR3 size: 15 residues. Unmatched junction bases numbered 9, after V lost 5 bases and J lost 3 bases. The germline CDR1 and CDR2 sequences are SGHTA and FQGTGA. CDR3 nucleotides: TGTGCCAGCAGCCTTTCGGACAGGCGCTACACTGAAGCTTTCTTT. This encodes CASSLSDRRYTEAFF.

The chain combines TRBV28 with TRBJ2-1; D gene unclear. In germline, CDR1 is MDHEN, CDR2 SYDVKM. This CDR3 has 15 residues. V was cut by 2 bases and J by 0 bases, with 8 bases left in between. CDR3 sequence reads: CASSLGQSSYNEQFF. CDR3 bases: TGTGCCAGCAGTTTAGGGCAGAGCTCCTACAATGAGCAGTTCTTC.

This clone was picked up a small number of times. The gene calls are TRBV5-1 and TRBJ2-1, with D perhaps matching TRBD1 (6 bases). Germline V gene data show CDR1 as SGHRS and CDR2 as YFSETQ. Trimming cost V 5 bases and J 2 bases, with 17 bases left between them. The CDR3 runs 16 residues. Here the CDR3 DNA reads TGCGCCAGCAGGCGAACGCAGGGGTCCGCCTACAATGAGCAGTTCTTC. This gives the protein CASRRTQGSAYNEQFF.

The chain uses TRBV28 and TRBJ2-1; unclear D gene. The V gene lost 3 bases and the J gene lost 0 bases, with 9 bases spanning the gap. Germline CDR1 and CDR2: MDHEN and SYDVKM. The CDR3 loop spans 15 amino acids. The CDR3 DNA is TGTGCCAGCAGTTTCCGGAGCACCTCCTACAATGAGCAGTTCTTC. Its translation: CASSFRSTSYNEQFF.

V is TRBV11-2 and J is TRBJ1-4; no reliable D call. CDR1 and CDR2 (germline): SGHAT, FQNNGV. V was pared by 2 bases and J by 0 bases, with 7 bases between. CDR3 size: 15 residues. The CDR3: CASSLRRATNEKLFF. As DNA, the CDR3 is TGTGCCAGCAGCTTACGCCGGGCAACTAATGAAAAACTGTTTTTT. Full variable domain (missing parts from reference TRBV11-2 and TRBJ1-4): EAGVAQSPRYKIIEKRQSVAFWCNPISGHATLYWYQQILGQGPKLLIQFQNNGVVDDSQLPKDRFSAERLKGVDSTLKIQPAKLEDSAVYLCASSLRRATNEKLFFGSGTQLSVL.

J is TRBJ1-5 and V is TRBV19; the D gene is possibly TRBD1 (5 bases). This CDR3 is 14 amino acids long. Germline V gene sequence: CDR1 LNHDA, CDR2 SQIVND (reference sequence). Trimming took off 4 bases at V and 7 bases at J, with 14 bases between the two ends. CDR3: CASSNGGWEQPQHF. In DNA form, the CDR3 reads TGTGCCAGTAGTAACGGGGGGTGGGAGCAGCCCCAGCATTTT.

The chain uses TRBV12-5 and TRBJ2-2; no clear D. CDR1 is LGHNT, CDR2 FRNRAP, per germline. There are 13 residues in the CDR3. V was trimmed by 7 bases and J by 4 bases, leaving 10 bases between them. The CDR3 here is CASASVGTGELFF. DNA for the CDR3: TGTGCTAGTGCCTCCGTGGGCACCGGGGAGCTGTTTTTT.